The source of this T cell receptor (beta chain) is a study of OX40 agonist ivuxolimab in advanced cancers. Study-wide background: From roughly 23 to 90 years was the age range, with a mean of roughly 64 years, and over 70% were male. Participants could have had prior anti-PD-1, anti-PD-L1 or anti-CTLA-4 therapy, and roughly 40% had some.

TCRdb's copy holds only in-frame clones and misses some; the assay was immunoSEQ multiplex PCR. Of about 81,000 clones detected, 85% appear once; the ten largest clones hold 0.2% to 0.25%. The CDR3 contains 16 residues. V was clipped by 2 bases and J by 12 bases; unmatched bases: 13. Per the germline V gene, CDR1 is KGHSH and CDR2 is LQKENI. The sample holds a few counts of this clone. This sequence joins TRBV18 and TRBJ2-1; the match to TRBD2 covers 10 bases. The sample in question was CD4+ or CD8+ T cells sorted from blood, obtained in a trial of the OX40 agonist ivuxolimab. This receptor was taken from an adult with an advanced solid tumor such as melanoma, head and neck, liver or kidney cancer. CDR3 in DNA: TGTGCCAGCTCACCATTGATCTCTAGCGGGAGCTTAGGGCAGTTCTTC. Amino acids: CASSPLISSGSLGQFF.